This passage covers 21 T cell receptor beta chains from one sample sequenced in a study of blood T cell repertoires in COVID-19. Assay: immunoSEQ multiplex PCR; the TCRdb copy retains only in-frame clones and omits some. Found here are 240,000 or so clones, around 90% of them singletons; the top ten hold 0.75% to 1%. The sequenced sample consisted of peripheral blood. Receptors originate from a middle-aged woman who had recovered from COVID-19.

In this sample, this clone turned up a few times. V and J are TRBV14 and TRBJ1-2; 7 nucleotides agree with TRBD1. CDR3 length: 17 amino acids. The germline V gene has CDR1 SGHDN and CDR2 FVKESK. V lost 4 bases and J lost 4; bases outside the gene matches: 15. DNA of the CDR3: TGTGCCAGCAGCCCGCCTCGCCGACAGGGCCCCCTCTATGGCTACACCTTC. This gives the protein CASSPPRRQGPLYGYTF.

This clone was seen only once. This chain uses TRBV5-1 with TRBJ1-1; 7 bases fit TRBD1. CDR1 is SGHRS, CDR2 YFSETQ, per germline. This CDR3 has 13 residues. The J segment lost 7 bases and the V segment lost 2 bases, leaving 5 bases of the junction unmatched. In DNA, the CDR3 is TGCGCCAGCAGCTTACAGGGACAGCTTGAAGCTTTCTTT. Protein sequence: CASSLQGQLEAFF.

The chain has TRBV10-3 and TRBJ2-2, with TRBD2 matching over 13 bases. V lost 4 bases and J lost 7; bases outside the gene matches: 6. The germline V gene encodes CDR1 ENHRY and CDR2 SYGVKD. This CDR3 region has 16 residues. For the CDR3, the DNA is TGTGCCATCAGTGGCCGGCGGACTAGCGGGGGCGGGGAGCTGTTTTTT. As protein: CAISGRRTSGGGELFF.

The chain joins TRBV2 to TRBJ2-3, with TRBD1 matching 8 bases. The CDR3 is 14 residues long. Looked up from germline, CDR1 is SNHLY and CDR2 is FYNNEI. V dropped 10 bases and J dropped 1; count of bases not matched to a gene: 7. This chain's CDR3 is CATPTGVGTDTQYF. The CDR3 DNA reads as TGTGCCACCCCGACAGGGGTGGGCACAGATACGCAGTATTTT.

The rearrangement uses TRBV25-1 and TRBJ1-2; D is possibly TRBD1 (6 bases). The CDR3 has 13 amino acids. The germline V gene has CDR1 MGHDK and CDR2 SYGVNS. Trimming left V 5 bases short and J 8 bases short, with 15 bases between. CDR3 sequence (DNA): TGTGCCAGCAGTTGGGGGGCGGGAGAGGGCTACACCTTC. Its translation: CASSWGAGEGYTF.

V usage is TRBV3-1 (or the pseudogene TRBV3-2) and J usage is TRBJ1-5; 9 bases map to TRBD1. From germline, CDR1 is LGHDT and CDR2 YNNKEL (reference sequence). This CDR3 has 17 residues. The J segment lost 4 bases and the V segment lost 5 bases, leaving 12 bases of the junction unmatched. The CDR3 DNA reads TGTGCCAGCAGCAAGACGTCTTGGACAGGGGAGAATCAGCCCCAGCATTTT. Residues: CASSKTSWTGENQPQHF.

This chain joins TRBV28 and TRBJ2-2, with 10 bases matching TRBD2. Trimming removed 6 bases from V and 4 bases from J; junction bases left unmatched: 8. CDR3 length: 16 amino acids. Germline values: CDR1 MDHEN, CDR2 SYDVKM. The CDR3: CASSAPSGSSTGELFF. For the CDR3, the DNA is TGTGCCAGCAGCGCGCCTAGCGGGAGTTCCACCGGGGAGCTGTTTTTT.

This chain uses TRBV6-5 with TRBJ2-5; 8 bases agree with TRBD2. J lost 1 base, V lost 5 bases, and 3 bases had no gene match. This CDR3 is 14 amino acids long. CDR1 and CDR2 from the germline V gene are MNHEY and SVGAGI. CDR3 loop: CASSPRGGQETQYF. In DNA, the CDR3 is TGTGCCAGCAGTCCCCGGGGGGGCCAAGAGACCCAGTACTTC.

CDR3 in amino acids: CAISGAGVEGKLFF. In DNA form, the CDR3 reads TGTGCCATCAGTGGGGCCGGGGTTGAAGGAAAACTGTTTTTT. The genes are TRBV10-3 and TRBJ1-4; D not resolved. V lost 4 bases and J lost 10, with 16 bases in between. Germline CDR1 is ENHRY and CDR2 is SYGVKD. The CDR3 runs 14 residues.

The chain is built from TRBV19 and TRBJ1-5; D is perhaps TRBD1 (6 bases). Germline V gene data show CDR1 as LNHDA and CDR2 as SQIVND (reference sequence). V gave up 2 bases and J gave up 5 bases, with 16 bases separating them. This CDR3 has 16 residues. For the CDR3, the DNA is TGTGCCAGTAGTATACCGGGCCGGGGGGCGGATCAGCCCCAGCATTTT. Encoded protein: CASSIPGRGADQPQHF.

The rearrangement links TRBV6-2 or TRBV6-3 to TRBJ2-6; possible D gene TRBD1, 5 bases. The CDR3 sequence is 17 residues long. Between the trimmed V and J ends, which lost 2 bases and 0 bases, there was a span of 11 bases. Per the germline V gene, CDR1 is MNHEY and CDR2 is SVGEGT. The CDR3 region has the DNA TGTGCCAGCAGTTACGGCGACAGCCCCTCTGGGGCCAACGTCCTGACTTTC. It yields the protein CASSYGDSPSGANVLTF.

V is TRBV7-2 and J is TRBJ2-5; tentative D call: TRBD2 (6 bases). V lost 5 bases, J lost 5 bases, and 15 bases lay in between. Germline loops: CDR1 SGHTA, CDR2 FQGNSA. This CDR3 is built from 14 residues. The CDR3: CASSPQTSGETQYF. CDR3 DNA: TGTGCCAGCAGCCCCCAGACTAGTGGTGAGACCCAGTACTTC.

The chain recombines TRBV6-4 with TRBJ1-1, with TRBD1 identical over 7 bases. The ends lost 6 bases at V and 6 bases at J; junction bases unmatched: 4. There are 12 residues in the CDR3. Per the germline V gene, CDR1 is MRHNA and CDR2 is SNTAGT. Here the CDR3 DNA reads TGTGCCAGCAGAAGCAGGGGGGCTGAAGCTTTCTTT. Protein product: CASRSRGAEAFF.

This clone has only one observation. The chain recombines TRBV3-1 (or the pseudogene TRBV3-2) with TRBJ1-2; 9 bases are shared with TRBD1. This CDR3 region has 15 residues. The junction had 10 bases not matched to a gene; V was cut back by 4 bases and J by 7 bases. From germline, CDR1 is LGHDT and CDR2 YNNKEL (reference sequence). CDR3 region: CASSPLGQGRGGYTF. CDR3 in DNA: TGTGCCAGCAGCCCCTTGGGACAGGGTCGGGGTGGCTACACCTTC.

V gene TRBV21-1 combines with J gene TRBJ1-2; the table's D call of TRBD1 was not tested on the DNA. TRBV21-1 is labeled a pseudogene. This CDR3 is built from 16 residues. The CDR3 loop is CASSKGGRHTPLGYTF. CDR3 in DNA: TGTGCCAGCAGCAAAGGGGGCAGGCACACACCCTTAGGCTACACCTTC.

This chain joins TRBV6-2 or TRBV6-3 and TRBJ2-1; 14 nucleotides align to TRBD2. The CDR3 covers 15 residues. The germline V gene has CDR1 MNHEY and CDR2 SVGEGT. V lost 7 bases to trimming and J lost 9 bases; unmatched junction nucleotides: 8. CDR3 nucleotides: TGTGCCAGCACCCCGACTAGCGGGAGGGTCGCTGAGCAGTTCTTC. Translated, it gives CASTPTSGRVAEQFF.

This chain uses TRBV28 with TRBJ2-3; TRBD2 aligns across 8 bases. Germline CDR1 and CDR2: MDHEN and SYDVKM. This CDR3 region has 16 residues. With 3 bases clipped from V and 4 bases from J, the junction kept 9 bases outside the gene matches. CDR3 in DNA: TGTGCCAGCAGTTTTACGGGGGGGGGCCCCTCAGATACGCAGTATTTT. Protein sequence: CASSFTGGGPSDTQYF.

This rearrangement joins TRBV9 to TRBJ1-3; 9 positions match TRBD1. The CDR3 consists of 16 residues. The J segment lost 0 bases and the V segment lost 4 bases, leaving 5 bases of the junction unmatched. CDR1 and CDR2 from the germline V gene are SGDLS and YYNGEE. In DNA, the CDR3 is TGTGCCAGCAGCCCGCAGACAGGGGGCTCTGGAAACACCATATATTTT. This gives the protein CASSPQTGGSGNTIYF.

The CDR3 is CAWSVAHYNSPLHF. The CDR3 DNA follows: TGTGCCTGGAGTGTGGCCCACTATAATTCACCCCTCCACTTT. The rearrangement uses TRBV30 and TRBJ1-6; unclear D gene. The CDR3 contains 14 residues. V lost 0 bases and J lost 3, with 6 bases in between. CDR1 and CDR2 (germline): GTSNPN, SVGIG (reference sequence). Looking up the rest from reference TRBV30 and TRBJ1-6 gives the full variable domain: SQTIHQWPATLVQPVGSPLSLECTVEGTSNPNLYWYRQAAGRGLQLLFYSVGIGQISSEVPQNLSASRPQDRQFILSSKKLLLSDSGFYLCAWSVAHYNSPLHFGNGTRLTVT.

This chain connects TRBV18 to TRBJ2-2, with D hard to call. Between the trimmed V and J ends, which lost 3 bases and 0 bases, there was a span of 2 bases. Per germline, CDR1 KGHSH and CDR2 LQKENI. This CDR3 is 13 amino acids long. Here the CDR3 reads CASSPANTGELFF. In nucleotides, the CDR3 is TGTGCCAGCTCACCCGCGAACACCGGGGAGCTGTTTTTT.

J is TRBJ2-3 and V is TRBV4-3, with a weak D call TRBD2 (7 bases). With 0 bases removed from V and 3 bases from J, the gap between germline ends came to 13 bases. Germline CDR1 LGHNA, CDR2 YSLEER. The CDR3 length is 16 residues. CDR3 loop: CASSQDGGASTDTQYF. CDR3 sequence (DNA): TGCGCCAGCAGCCAAGATGGGGGGGCTAGTACAGATACGCAGTATTTT.